This T cell receptor beta chain was obtained from a study of patients and donors after allogeneic stem cell transplantation. This clonotype was seen a few times. The CDR3 covers 15 residues. V was shortened by 7 bases and J by 4 bases, with 20 bases between the two germline ends. Germline V CDR1 and CDR2: MNHNS, SASEGT. From the RT-PCR reads, TCRdb called clonotypes with MiXCR, one entry per CDR3 protein. Here the sample spans roughly 880,000 distinct CDR3 sequences, under 20% being singletons. This clonotype originated in a human donor who was either an allogeneic HSCT recipient or a stem cell or donor lymphocyte infusion donor (not recorded which). It is not recorded whose cells these are; they may come from a transplant donor. This chain uses TRBV6-1 with TRBJ2-7; D is ambiguous. Specimen: blood, either unsorted or a sorted T cell fraction (not recorded which). The CDR3 reads CASIPSWGKKYEQYF. In DNA form, the CDR3 reads TGTGCCAGCATCCCTAGTTGGGGAAAAAAGTACGAGCAGTACTTC.